These T cell receptor beta chains were read from a single sample in a study of T cell clusters in autoimmune cytopenias. TCRdb reprocessed the multiplex PCR reads, with one entry per CDR3 protein and no DNA. The sample is made up of about 3,500 distinct CDR3 sequences, and the top ten hold 30% to 45% of it. The sequenced material came from peripheral blood. These receptors all come from a human donor with an autoimmune cytopenia or autoimmune hepatitis (not recorded which). Each CDR3 is given with its conserved first and last residue. Fields, in order: clone size, J gene, V gene, CDR3 length, CDR3 protein. Not all rows give a size; the values are once, few, many and, for expanded clones, a class.

size: .
J: TRBJ2-3
V: TRBV12-3/TRBV12-4
length: 16
CDR3: CASSPRPGGLTDTQYF

size: medium-sized
J: TRBJ2-6
V: TRBV30
length: 15
CDR3: CAWRSPLTGANVLTF

size: .
J: TRBJ1-5
V: TRBV20-1
length: 14
CDR3: CSADGGYGLEPQHF

size: medium-sized
J: TRBJ1-5
V: TRBV12-3/TRBV12-4
length: 15
CDR3: CASTRTGGNNQPQHF

size: .
J: TRBJ2-3
V: TRBV7-9
length: 14
CDR3: CASSPDSSTDTQYF

size: medium-sized
J: TRBJ2-1
V: TRBV10-3
length: 17
CDR3: CAISGGLAGTGSNEQFF

size: medium-sized
J: TRBJ2-1
V: TRBV30
length: 15
CDR3: CAWSALSGGGNEQFF

size: medium-sized
J: TRBJ2-3
V: TRBV6-5
length: 18
CDR3: CASSYSKLIRISTDTQYF

size: .
J: TRBJ1-4
V: TRBV18
length: 15
CDR3: CASSRGQGVNEKLFF

size: medium-sized
J: TRBJ2-3
V: TRBV19
length: 16
CDR3: CASSTYTGQRTDTQYF

size: .
J: TRBJ1-2
V: TRBV5-1
length: 15
CDR3: CASSFGTVFYYGYTF

size: .
J: TRBJ2-1
V: TRBV7-3
length: 14
CDR3: CASSGLADYNEQFF

size: medium-sized
J: TRBJ2-2
V: TRBV7-6
length: 14
CDR3: CASSWTGGTGELFF

size: .
J: TRBJ2-7
V: TRBV11-3
length: 14
CDR3: CASSSGLAGYEQYF

size: .
J: TRBJ2-7
V: TRBV12-5
length: 17
CDR3: CASGTSGTSGNTYEQYF

size: medium-sized
J: TRBJ2-1
V: TRBV4-3
length: 15
CDR3: CASSQDWDGGNEQFF

size: medium-sized
J: TRBJ1-5
V: TRBV6-2/TRBV6-3
length: 14
CDR3: CASRGRPPHQPQHF

size: .
J: TRBJ2-1
V: TRBV20-1
length: 15
CDR3: CSARSSVSSYNEQFF

size: medium-sized
J: TRBJ2-3
V: TRBV19
length: 14
CDR3: CASSMGLGRDTQYF

size: .
J: TRBJ2-3
V: TRBV7-9
length: 13
CDR3: CASRDEGTDTQYF

size: .
J: TRBJ2-5
V: TRBV28
length: 17
CDR3: CASSSRLDPAKRGTQYF

size: .
J: TRBJ1-2
V: TRBV4-3
length: 14
CDR3: CASSQEQGNYGYTF

size: medium-sized
J: TRBJ2-7
V: TRBV19
length: 16
CDR3: CASSARGDPRVYEQYF

size: .
J: TRBJ1-1
V: TRBV12-3/TRBV12-4
length: 14
CDR3: CASSLRQAYTEAFF

size: medium-sized
J: TRBJ1-2
V: TRBV29-1
length: 11
CDR3: CSVAGQDGYTF

size: .
J: TRBJ1-2
V: TRBV12-3/TRBV12-4
length: 15
CDR3: CASSFGQSPNYGYTF

size: .
J: TRBJ2-1
V: TRBV19
length: 18
CDR3: CASSIDRGPARRDNEQFF

size: .
J: TRBJ2-3
V: TRBV20-1
length: 15
CDR3: CSANRLAGATDTQYF

size: medium-sized
J: TRBJ2-7
V: TRBV12-3/TRBV12-4
length: 14
CDR3: CASRRQGSFYEQYF

size: .
J: TRBJ2-7
V: TRBV7-2
length: 13
CDR3: CASSLSPAYEQYF

size: medium-sized
J: TRBJ2-7
V: TRBV6-5
length: 15
CDR3: CASSNRDRGPYEQYF

size: .
J: TRBJ2-5
V: TRBV27
length: 17
CDR3: CASSPSIGKRNRETQYF

size: medium-sized
J: TRBJ2-3
V: TRBV18
length: 19
CDR3: CASSPAIQGLADSTDTQYF

size: medium-sized
J: TRBJ2-1
V: TRBV24-1
length: 15
CDR3: CATRPGTDNYNEQFF

size: .
J: TRBJ1-2
V: TRBV6-2/TRBV6-3
length: 20
CDR3: CASSQDLDRASWLGNYGYTF

size: medium-sized
J: TRBJ2-1
V: TRBV10-3
length: 15
CDR3: CAIRPGQGSYNEQFF

size: medium-sized
J: TRBJ1-6
V: TRBV12-3/TRBV12-4
length: 15
CDR3: CASSPTRQGNSPLHF

size: medium-sized
J: TRBJ2-3
V: TRBV19
length: 14
CDR3: CASSMRNAPDTQYF

size: .
J: TRBJ2-3
V: TRBV18
length: 16
CDR3: CASSLNKGFGTDTQYF

size: .
J: TRBJ2-7
V: TRBV20-1
length: 15
CDR3: CSASNGPSGRYEQYF

size: .
J: TRBJ2-1
V: TRBV20-1
length: 14
CDR3: CSARRRERYNEQFF

size: .
J: TRBJ2-6
V: TRBV5-1
length: 16
CDR3: CASCQGALSGANVLTF

size: .
J: TRBJ2-6
V: TRBV4-3
length: 16
CDR3: CASSQEAISGANVLTF

size: medium-sized
J: TRBJ1-6
V: TRBV6-5
length: 16
CDR3: CASSPTTSSYNSPLHF

size: medium-sized
J: TRBJ2-7
V: TRBV18
length: 13
CDR3: CASSLRGPYEQYF

size: .
J: TRBJ2-7
V: TRBV6-1
length: 15
CDR3: CASIPRTGGFYEQYF

size: .
J: TRBJ2-5
V: TRBV20-1
length: 13
CDR3: CSAPGTRAETQYF

size: .
J: TRBJ2-5
V: TRBV24-1
length: 13
CDR3: CATSPGTQETQYF

size: .
J: TRBJ2-2
V: TRBV7-9
length: 16
CDR3: CASSLVGATHTGELFF

size: medium-sized
J: TRBJ1-2
V: TRBV29-1
length: 13
CDR3: CSVEAAARRGYTF

size: large
J: TRBJ2-5
V: TRBV24-1
length: 14
CDR3: CATSDSRVMETQYF

size: .
J: TRBJ1-3
V: TRBV4-3
length: 15
CDR3: CASSLWGGSGNTIYF

size: medium-sized
J: TRBJ2-3
V: TRBV6-5
length: 17
CDR3: CASSYSPGAGVTDTQYF